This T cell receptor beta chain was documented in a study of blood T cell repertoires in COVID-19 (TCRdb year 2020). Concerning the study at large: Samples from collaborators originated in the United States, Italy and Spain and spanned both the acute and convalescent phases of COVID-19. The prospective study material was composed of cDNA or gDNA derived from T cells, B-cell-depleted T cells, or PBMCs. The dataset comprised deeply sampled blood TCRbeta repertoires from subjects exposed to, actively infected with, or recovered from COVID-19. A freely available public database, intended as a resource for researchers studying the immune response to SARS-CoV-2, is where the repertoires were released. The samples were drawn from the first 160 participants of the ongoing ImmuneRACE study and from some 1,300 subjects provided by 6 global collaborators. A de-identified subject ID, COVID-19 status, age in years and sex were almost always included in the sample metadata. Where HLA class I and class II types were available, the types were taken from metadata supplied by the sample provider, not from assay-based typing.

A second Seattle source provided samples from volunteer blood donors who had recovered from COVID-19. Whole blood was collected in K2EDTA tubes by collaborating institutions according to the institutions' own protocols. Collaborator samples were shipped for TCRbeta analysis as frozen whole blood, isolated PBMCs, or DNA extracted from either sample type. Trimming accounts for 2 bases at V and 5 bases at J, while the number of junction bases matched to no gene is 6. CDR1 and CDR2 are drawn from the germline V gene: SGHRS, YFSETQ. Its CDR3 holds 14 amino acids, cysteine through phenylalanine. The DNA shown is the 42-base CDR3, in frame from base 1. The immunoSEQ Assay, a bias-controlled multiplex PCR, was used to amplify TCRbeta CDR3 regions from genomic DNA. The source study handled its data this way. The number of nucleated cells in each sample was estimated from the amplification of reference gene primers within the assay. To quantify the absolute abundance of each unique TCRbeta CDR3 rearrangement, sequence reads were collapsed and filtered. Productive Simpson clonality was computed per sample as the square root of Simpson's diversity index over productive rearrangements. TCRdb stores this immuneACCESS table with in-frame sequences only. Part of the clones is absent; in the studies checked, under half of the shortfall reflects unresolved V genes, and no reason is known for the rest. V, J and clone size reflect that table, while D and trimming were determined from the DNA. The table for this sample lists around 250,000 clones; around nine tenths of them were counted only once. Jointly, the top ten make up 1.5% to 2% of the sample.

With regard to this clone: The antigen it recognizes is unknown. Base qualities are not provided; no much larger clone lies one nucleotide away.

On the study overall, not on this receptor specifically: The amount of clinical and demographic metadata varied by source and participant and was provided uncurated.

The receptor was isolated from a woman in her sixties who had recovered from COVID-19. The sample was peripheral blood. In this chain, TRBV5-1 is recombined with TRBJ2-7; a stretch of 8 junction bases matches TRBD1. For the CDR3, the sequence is CASSLSSDRDEQYF. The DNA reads TGCGCCAGCAGCTTATCCTCGGACAGGGACGAGCAGTACTTC.